One and the same sample provided the 31 T cell receptor beta chains below, sequenced in a study of T cells in Graves' hyperthyroidism and ophthalmopathy (dated by TCRdb to about 2019). Receptor libraries were prepared by multiplex PCR. The reads were generated on an Illumina HiSeq 2000. Amplification of TCR beta CDR3 regions was carried out from RNA transcripts. The first round of RT-PCR for the TCR CDR3 was performed with the HTBI primer set and the Qiagen OneStep RT-PCR kit. TCRdb reprocessing: public reads trimmed at Q25 with fastp, clones called with MiXCR, in-frame beta chains kept. Every distinct CDR3 protein forms one entry, paired with its most common genes and DNA. The sample table holds about 380,000 distinct CDR3 sequences, of which approximately 17% were seen once. 40% of the sample goes to the ten largest clones. The sequencing input was blood. The receptors stem from a man younger than 35 with Graves' ophthalmopathy.

This clonotype has more than one count but fewer than ten. The rearrangement links TRBV28 to TRBJ1-6; D is unclear. V gave up 6 bases and J gave up 5 bases, with 14 bases separating them. The germline V gene has CDR1 MDHEN and CDR2 SYDVKM. The CDR3 runs 15 residues. The CDR3 loop reads CASSNSGFNNSPLHF. For the CDR3, the DNA is TGTGCCAGCAGCAACTCTGGATTTAATAATTCACCCCTCCACTTT.

This clonotype was seen a handful of times. The chain recombines TRBV11-2 with TRBJ1-2; 9 nucleotides match TRBD1. This CDR3 is 15 amino acids long. V was pared by 4 bases and J by 3 bases, with 6 bases of the junction left unmatched. Germline V lookup: CDR1 SGHAT, CDR2 FQNNGV. The chain's CDR3 is CASSSRDRDDYGYTF. The DNA of the CDR3 is TGTGCCAGCAGCTCTCGGGACAGGGACGACTATGGCTACACCTTC.

There are a few counts of this clonotype. The chain carries TRBV7-3 and TRBJ2-3; 14 nucleotides align to TRBD2. The germline V gene encodes CDR1 SGHTA and CDR2 FQGTGA. The CDR3 loop spans 23 amino acids. V lost 5 bases, J lost 2 bases, and 24 bases stayed unmatched. The CDR3 coding sequence is TGTGCCAGCAGCATTCGGGGCCCGAGGGTTACGACTAGCGGGGGGGCGTTCACAGATACGCAGTATTTT. Its protein product is CASSIRGPRVTTSGGAFTDTQYF.

This clonotype was observed at least ten times. The J gene is TRBJ1-2, the V gene TRBV11-2; 10 bases fit TRBD1. After removal of 4 bases from V and 8 bases from J, the junction contained 4 bases not matched to a gene. The CDR3 loop spans 13 amino acids. The germline CDR1 and CDR2 sequences are SGHAT and FQNNGV. The CDR3: CASSSRTGGGYTF. The CDR3, as DNA: TGTGCCAGCAGCTCCCGGACAGGGGGAGGCTACACCTTC.

This clonotype appeared many times. The chain joins TRBV6-1 to TRBJ2-3; TRBD2 is a possible D gene (6 bases). This CDR3 has 15 amino acids. CDR1 and CDR2 (germline): MNHNS, SASEGT. Trimming stripped 7 bases from V and 2 bases from J, with 16 bases between. For the CDR3, the DNA is TGTGCCAGCAAGAACCGGGACTGGTACACAGATACGCAGTATTTT. It specifies CASKNRDWYTDTQYF.

This clonotype was observed many times. The chain has TRBV28 and TRBJ1-3; D may be TRBD1 (5 bases). The CDR3 is 15 amino acids. V lost 5 bases to trimming and J lost 3 bases, with 14 bases between them. Germline V gene data show CDR1 as MDHEN and CDR2 as SYDVKM. CDR3 in amino acids: CASSPPGEGGNTIYF. In DNA form, the CDR3 reads TGTGCCAGCAGTCCCCCGGGGGAAGGTGGAAACACCATATATTTT.

This chain joins TRBV28 and TRBJ1-4; D is ambiguous. The CDR3 spans 17 residues. V was shortened by 3 bases and J by 0 bases, with 14 bases between the two germline ends. CDR1 and CDR2 (germline): MDHEN, SYDVKM. In DNA, the CDR3 is TGTGCCAGCAGTTTTTCGGGTGGAGGGACAACTAATGAAAAACTGTTTTTT. Protein sequence: CASSFSGGGTTNEKLFF.

This clonotype was counted at least ten times. The chain has TRBV9 and TRBJ2-7; the D gene is possibly TRBD1 (5 bases). With 4 bases removed from V and 3 bases from J, the gap between germline ends came to 14 bases. This CDR3 contains 14 residues. Germline CDR1 is SGDLS and CDR2 is YYNGEE. Here the CDR3 reads CASSTDIAGYEQYF. The CDR3 coding sequence is TGTGCCAGCAGCACGGACATCGCTGGCTACGAGCAGTACTTC.

The sample holds a few counts of this clonotype. This chain joins TRBV6-7 and TRBJ1-3; D is unresolved. TRBV6-7 counts as an open reading frame of uncertain function. This CDR3 contains 15 residues. V was shortened by 2 bases and J by 2 bases, with 10 bases between the two germline ends. CDR3 coding DNA: TGTGCCAGCAGTTACGGCCCCCGGACTGGAAACACCATATATTTT. Its protein is CASSYGPRTGNTIYF.

The chain employs TRBV28 and TRBJ2-7, with D unclear. This CDR3 contains 12 residues. The germline V gene has CDR1 MDHEN and CDR2 SYDVKM. V gave up 4 bases and J gave up 4 bases, with 8 bases separating them. The CDR3 sequence is CASSSQPYEQYF. CDR3 bases: TGTGCCAGCAGTTCCCAGCCGTACGAGCAGTACTTC. Full variable domain (missing parts from reference TRBV28 and TRBJ2-7): DVKVTQSSRYLVKRTGEKVFLECVQDMDHENMFWYRQDPGLGLRLIYFSYDVKMKEKGDIPEGYSVSREKKERFSLILESASTNQTSMYLCASSSQPYEQYFGPGTRLTVT.

For this clonotype: One end of the junction varies from germline; a read error may be responsible. This chain links TRBV2 with TRBJ1-3; D gene uncertain. The CDR3 is 14 amino acids. Germline V gene data show CDR1 as SNHLY and CDR2 as FYNNEI. Here the CDR3 reads CASSEAGSGNTIYF. In DNA form, the CDR3 reads TGTGCCAGCAGCGAAGCAGGCTCTGGAAACACCATATATTTT.

This clonotype was seen a handful of times. The junction differs from germline at one of its ends, possibly a read error. J is TRBJ1-2 and V is TRBV7-9; a weak D match, TRBD1 (5 bases). CDR3 size: 11 residues. Germline CDR1 and CDR2: SEHNR and FQNEAQ (reference sequence). The CDR3 nucleotides read TGTGCCAGCAGCTTCGGGACTCCGGGCCCCTTC. The encoded protein is CASSFGTPGPF.

The J gene is TRBJ1-4, the V gene TRBV7-9; possible D gene TRBD1, 6 bases. There are 16 residues in the CDR3. Germline V CDR1 and CDR2: SEHNR, FQNEAQ (reference sequence). V lost 1 base and J 7 bases, leaving 16 bases between the germline ends. The CDR3 bases are TGTGCCAGCAGCTTAGGTCGGCAGGGGCGAGGTGAAAAACTGTTTTTT. Amino acid sequence: CASSLGRQGRGEKLFF. Looking up the rest from reference TRBV7-9 and TRBJ1-4 gives the full variable domain: DTGVSQNPRHKITKRGQNVTFRCDPISEHNRLYWYRQTLGQGPEFLTYFQNEAQLEKSRLLSDRFSAERPKGSFSTLEIQRTEQGDSAMYLCASSLGRQGRGEKLFFGSGTQLSVL.

The chain links TRBV4-1 to TRBJ2-1; D assignment may be TRBD1 or TRBD2 (6 bases each). This CDR3 region has 16 residues. V dropped 3 bases and J dropped 8 bases, with 20 bases sitting between them. Germline V gene lookup returns CDR1 MGHRA and CDR2 YSYEKL. In nucleotides, the CDR3 is TGCGCCAGCAGCCAGAGGGGGGCAAGCGGTTTCGATGAGCAGTTCTTC. It translates to CASSQRGASGFDEQFF.

About this clonotype: This may be a read error, as it is one base from a much larger clone. V is TRBV6-1 and J is TRBJ2-3; D may be TRBD2 (5 bases). CDR3 size: 14 residues. V lost 3 bases and J lost 2, with 9 bases in between. The germline V gene encodes CDR1 MNHNS and CDR2 SASEGT. CDR3 sequence: CASSDEGSTDTQYF. Here the CDR3 DNA reads TGTGCCAGCAGTGATGAGGGTTCCACAGATACGCAGTATTTT.

This clonotype was observed at least ten times. The chain links TRBV2 to TRBJ1-1; a weak D match, TRBD1 (6 bases). The CDR3 contains 12 residues. Between the trimmed V and J ends, which lost 6 bases and 1 base, there was a span of 6 bases. From germline, CDR1 is SNHLY and CDR2 FYNNEI. The CDR3 sequence: CASRGQNTEAFF. CDR3 in DNA: TGTGCCAGCAGGGGACAGAACACTGAAGCTTTCTTT.

This clonotype came up a few times. This chain connects TRBV12-3 or TRBV12-4 to TRBJ2-7; possible D gene TRBD1, 6 bases. This CDR3 region has 16 residues. Trimming cost V 4 bases and J 0 bases, with 16 bases left between them. The CDR3 here is CASSSRRTVSSYEQYF. The CDR3 DNA reads as TGTGCCAGCAGTTCCCGCCGGACAGTTAGCTCCTACGAGCAGTACTTC.

This clonotype was recorded many times. V gene TRBV7-3 combines with J gene TRBJ2-1; TRBD2 matches 8 bases. Per the germline V gene, CDR1 is SGHTA and CDR2 is FQGTGA. V was clipped by 8 bases and J by 0 bases; unmatched bases: 3. The CDR3 runs to 14 residues. This CDR3 reads CASAGGSSYNEQFF. CDR3 bases: TGTGCCAGCGCGGGGGGAAGCTCCTACAATGAGCAGTTCTTC.

This chain links TRBV12-3 or TRBV12-4 with TRBJ1-2; D is unresolved. V lost 5 bases to trimming and J lost 1 base, with 8 bases between them. This CDR3 spans 13 amino acids. The CDR3 coding sequence is TGTGCCAGCAGTCGTCCGGGTAACTATGGCTACACCTTC. Its protein is CASSRPGNYGYTF.

This clonotype was observed at least ten times. This chain joins TRBV11-2 and TRBJ2-3; 15 nucleotides line up with TRBD2. Trimming took 5 bases from V and 10 from J; bases not matched to a gene: 13. Germline CDR1 SGHAT, CDR2 FQNNGV. CDR3 length: 17 residues. Here the CDR3 DNA reads TGTGCCAGCAGCCCATGGACTAGCGGGGGGGTTGTGGTGCCGCAGTATTTT. Protein sequence: CASSPWTSGGVVVPQYF.

This clonotype was detected ten times or more. The V and J genes are TRBV5-1 and TRBJ2-7; D gene uncertain. This CDR3 has 15 residues. V shed 1 base and J shed 3 bases, with 14 bases lying between them. The germline V gene encodes CDR1 SGHRS and CDR2 YFSETQ. The CDR3 spells CASSLKDLGRYEQYF. The CDR3 DNA sequence: TGCGCCAGCAGCTTGAAGGACCTCGGCCGCTACGAGCAGTACTTC. Drawing the rest from reference TRBV5-1 and TRBJ2-7, the complete variable domain is KAGVTQTPRYLIKTRGQQVTLSCSPISGHRSVSWYQQTPGQGLQFLFEYFSETQRNKGNFPGRFSGRQFSNSRSEMNVSTLELGDSALYLCASSLKDLGRYEQYFGPGTRLTVT.

V gene TRBV6-2 or TRBV6-3 combines with J gene TRBJ2-7, with 10 bases that match TRBD1. J gave up 5 bases and V 6 bases, and 7 bases lay outside the gene matches. This CDR3 is 14 amino acids long. Germline values: CDR1 MNHEY, CDR2 SVGEGT. The CDR3, as DNA: TGTGCCAGCAGCCGGGACAGGGGAGCCCACGAGCAGTACTTC. Its translation is CASSRDRGAHEQYF.

This clonotype showed up many times. The chain uses TRBV9 and TRBJ2-3; the D gene is possibly TRBD1 (6 bases). This CDR3 is built from 14 residues. The V end lost 6 bases, the J end lost 6 bases, and 17 bases lay between the germline ends. Germline lookup yields CDR1 SGDLS and CDR2 YYNGEE. CDR3 sequence: CASTLTGTADTQYF. In DNA, the CDR3 is TGTGCCAGCACCTTAACAGGGACCGCGGATACGCAGTATTTT.

About this clonotype itself: A much larger clonotype is one base distant, so this may be a read error. The rearrangement uses TRBV27 and TRBJ2-5; 14 bases align to TRBD2. Per the germline V gene, CDR1 is MNHEY and CDR2 is SMNVEV (reference sequence). The CDR3 contains 21 residues. After removal of 5 bases from V and 4 bases from J, the junction contained 21 bases not matched to a gene. Written as DNA, the CDR3 is TGTGCCAGCAGTCCGATGCCTCCGAGACTAGCGGGGGGGCCCTGGCGAGAGACCCAGTACTTC. Residues: CASSPMPPRLAGGPWRETQYF.

This clonotype was seen only a few times. The chain combines TRBV6-1 with TRBJ2-3; tentative D call: TRBD1 (5 bases). CDR1 is MNHNS, CDR2 SASEGT, per germline. The CDR3 loop spans 14 amino acids. V lost 6 bases to trimming and J lost 6 bases, with 16 bases between them. CDR3 loop: CASRSDHYRDTQYF. The CDR3 coding sequence is TGTGCCAGCAGGTCGGACCATTACAGGGATACGCAGTATTTT.

This clonotype has more than one count but fewer than ten. This rearrangement joins TRBV4-1 to TRBJ1-5; D uncertain. Germline-derived CDR1 and CDR2 are MGHRA and YSYEKL. V lost 1 base and J lost 5, with 15 bases in between. CDR3 length: 16 residues. The chain's CDR3 is CASSQGSGRSDQPQHF. CDR3 nucleotide sequence: TGCGCCAGCAGCCAAGGGTCGGGTAGGTCTGATCAGCCCCAGCATTTT.

Only a few counts were recorded for this clonotype. The chain joins TRBV6-1 to TRBJ2-7; weak D call: TRBD2 (5 bases). The V gene lost 8 bases and the J gene lost 0 bases, with 17 bases spanning the gap. CDR1 MNHNS and CDR2 SASEGT come from the germline V gene. The length of the CDR3 is 15 residues. CDR3 sequence (DNA): TGTGCCAGCCGACCTGGATTAGGGAGCTCCTACGAGCAGTACTTC. Amino acids: CASRPGLGSSYEQYF.

This clonotype has a count of ten or more. The chain has TRBV12-3 or TRBV12-4 and TRBJ1-5, with D hard to call. The ends were cut back, 1 base at V and 3 bases at J, with 4 bases in the middle. The CDR3 totals 13 residues. CDR3 sequence reads: CASSLGANQPQHF. The CDR3 DNA reads as TGTGCCAGCAGTTTAGGGGCCAATCAGCCCCAGCATTTT.

Comments on this clonotype: This may arise from a read error, as a much more abundant clone is one base away. The chain carries TRBV7-9 and TRBJ2-7; perhaps D is TRBD1 or TRBD2 (7 bases each). V was shortened by 2 bases and J by 7 bases, with 15 bases between the two germline ends. Germline-derived CDR1 and CDR2 are SEHNR and FQNEAQ (reference sequence). The CDR3 sequence is 14 residues long. As DNA, the CDR3 is TGTGCCAGCAGCTTAAGCGGGGCAGGGGGGGAGCAGTACTTC. The encoded protein is CASSLSGAGGEQYF.

Written as DNA, the CDR3 is TGTGCCAGCAGTGGGACAGCTGTCTACGAGCAGTACTTC. It is translated as CASSGTAVYEQYF. The genes are TRBV25-1 and TRBJ2-7, with D perhaps TRBD1 (6 bases). CDR3 size: 13 residues. The V end lost 4 bases, the J end lost 3 bases, and 10 bases lay between the germline ends. Germline CDR1 and CDR2: MGHDK and SYGVNS.

Of note for this clonotype: One base away lies a much larger clone, so this may be a sequencing read error. The chain couples TRBV10-3 to TRBJ2-3, with TRBD2 identical over 8 bases. CDR3 length: 15 residues. Germline V gives CDR1 ENHRY, CDR2 SYGVKD. V gave up 10 bases and J gave up 6 bases; unmatched junction bases: 15. CDR3 region: CATTGSGEAADTQYF. The CDR3 region has the DNA TGTGCCACCACGGGTAGCGGGGAGGCCGCGGATACGCAGTATTTT.